Below are 27 T cell receptor beta chains sequenced from a single sample in a study of cytomegalovirus exposure and HLA in healthy donors. Primers: 60 Vbeta forward and 13 Jbeta reverse. Sequencing used immunoSEQ multiplex PCR; TCRdb keeps in-frame clones, though not all of them. The table has some 200,000 clones, approximately 84% seen once; the top ten hold 3.8%. Source material: PBMCs. Receptors were obtained from a man in his fifties or sixties in good health and CMV-seronegative.

V and J are TRBV27 and TRBJ1-6, with D unclear. Germline CDR1 and CDR2: MNHEY and SMNVEV (reference sequence). CDR3 length: 14 residues. Trimming shortened V by 6 bases and J by 4 bases, and 10 bases separated the two germline ends. CDR3 bases: TGTGCCAGCAGCTACGGACTGTATAATTCACCCCTCCACTTT. This translates into CASSYGLYNSPLHF.

This clone was observed a few times. This sequence joins TRBV30 and TRBJ1-1; no definite D call. CDR3 length: 13 amino acids. V shed 0 bases and J shed 3 bases, with 8 bases lying between them. Germline V lookup: CDR1 GTSNPN, CDR2 SVGIG (reference sequence). CDR3 loop: CAWSVSPDTEAFF. CDR3 DNA: TGTGCCTGGAGTGTAAGCCCCGACACTGAAGCTTTCTTT.

The chain has TRBV25-1 and TRBJ1-1; 7 nucleotides line up with TRBD1. The germline gives CDR1 MGHDK, CDR2 SYGVNS. V lost 4 bases to trimming and J lost 4 bases; unmatched junction nucleotides: 3. The CDR3 is 13 residues long. In DNA form, the CDR3 reads TGTGCCAGCAGTGCGACAGGGAGCACTGAAGCTTTCTTT. Its translation is CASSATGSTEAFF.

V gene TRBV7-9 combines with J gene TRBJ1-1; 7 bases match TRBD1. Unmatched junction bases numbered 10, after V lost 4 bases and J lost 2 bases. The CDR3 consists of 16 residues. Germline assignment: CDR1 SEHNR and CDR2 FQNEAQ (reference sequence). The CDR3 sequence: CASSSRATGVNTEAFF. The CDR3 bases are TGTGCCAGCAGCTCGCGCGCTACAGGGGTCAACACTGAAGCTTTCTTT.

Turning to this clone: Sequence at one end of the junction differs from germline and may be a read error. CDR3 bases: TGTTCCAGCAGCTTACGGACTAGCGGGGGAACGGCCGAGCAGTACTTC. Translation: CSSSLRTSGGTAEQYF. V is TRBV7-9 and J is TRBJ2-7, with 13 bases lining up with TRBD2. CDR1 and CDR2 (germline): SEHNR, FQNEAQ (reference sequence). This CDR3 has 16 residues.

This rearrangement joins TRBV9 to TRBJ2-2; 8 bases agree with TRBD2. Germline V gene sequence: CDR1 SGDLS, CDR2 YYNGEE. Germline trimming cut 4 bases from V and 5 bases from J; bases unmatched to any gene: 7. This CDR3 is 15 amino acids long. The CDR3 coding sequence is TGTGCCAGCAGCATGAGACGGGAGGGGACCGGGGAGCTGTTTTTT. The encoded protein is CASSMRREGTGELFF.

V usage is TRBV6-5 and J usage is TRBJ1-1; a possible D gene is TRBD1 (6 bases). The germline gives CDR1 MNHEY, CDR2 SVGAGI. The CDR3 spans 13 residues. Trimming pared 6 bases from V and 7 bases from J, leaving 15 bases between. CDR3 DNA sequence: TGTGCCAGCAGCCTACCCGGGACAAATGAAGCTTTCTTT. Amino acids: CASSLPGTNEAFF.

This clone has just one count. The J gene is TRBJ2-5, the V gene TRBV6-1; 10 nucleotides match TRBD2. The CDR3 runs 15 residues. Per the germline V gene, CDR1 is MNHNS and CDR2 is SASEGT. V trimming: 7 bases; J trimming: 2 bases; junction bases outside the gene matches: 7. The CDR3, as DNA: TGTGCCAGCACCCGACTAGCGGGCCTACAAGAGACCCAGTACTTC. It yields the protein CASTRLAGLQETQYF.

The chain uses TRBV6-5 and TRBJ2-7, with 9 positions matching TRBD2. CDR1 is MNHEY, CDR2 SVGAGI, per germline. The CDR3 sequence is 16 residues long. The V and J ends lost 0 bases and 4 bases, in that order; junction bases with no gene match: 7. CDR3 nucleotide sequence: TGTGCCAGCAGTTACTCGACGGCGGGGGGGGCGTACGAGCAGTACTTC. It specifies CASSYSTAGGAYEQYF.

The chain links TRBV27 to TRBJ1-4; D may be TRBD1 (5 bases). Trimming stripped 5 bases from V and 10 bases from J, with 11 bases between. Per the germline V gene, CDR1 is MNHEY and CDR2 is SMNVEV (reference sequence). There are 12 residues in the CDR3. The CDR3 coding sequence is TGTGCCAGCAGTGGGGGAGGATTAAAACTGTTTTTT. Its translation: CASSGGGLKLFF.

This chain connects TRBV18 to TRBJ2-5; D gene uncertain. The V and J ends lost 0 bases and 3 bases respectively, with 8 bases between them. This CDR3 is built from 14 residues. Per germline, CDR1 KGHSH and CDR2 LQKENI. The CDR3 region has the DNA TGTGCCAGCTCACCACCCGTCGCGAAAGAGACCCAGTACTTC. Its protein is CASSPPVAKETQYF.

V usage is TRBV30 and J usage is TRBJ1-5; D is unresolved. The CDR3 runs 12 residues. V lost 3 bases and J lost 3, with 6 bases in between. Germline loops: CDR1 GTSNPN, CDR2 SVGIG (reference sequence). The CDR3 spells CAWRADNQPQHF. The CDR3 bases are TGTGCCTGGAGGGCGGACAATCAGCCCCAGCATTTT. Looking up the rest from reference TRBV30 and TRBJ1-5 gives the full variable domain: SQTIHQWPATLVQPVGSPLSLECTVEGTSNPNLYWYRQAAGRGLQLLFYSVGIGQISSEVPQNLSASRPQDRQFILSSKKLLLSDSGFYLCAWRADNQPQHFGDGTRLSIL.

The chain uses TRBV2 and TRBJ2-6, with D possibly matching TRBD2 (6 bases). The CDR3 loop spans 15 amino acids. V was cut by 9 bases and J by 2 bases, with 14 bases left in between. The germline CDR1 and CDR2 sequences are SNHLY and FYNNEI. DNA of the CDR3: TGTGCCAGAAAGGACGGCGGGGCTGGGGCCAACGTCCTGACTTTC. It translates to CARKDGGAGANVLTF.

The rearrangement uses TRBV28 and TRBJ1-6, with TRBD1 matching 7 bases. CDR1 and CDR2 (germline): MDHEN, SYDVKM. The trim removed 7 bases at V and 15 bases at J, leaving 18 bases unmatched. The CDR3 spans 15 residues. The CDR3 bases are TGTGCCAGCATTCCCGGGACAGTCTTCAGTGTAGGCCTCCACTTT. Translated: CASIPGTVFSVGLHF.

The V and J genes are TRBV18 and TRBJ1-3; tentative D call: TRBD1 (5 bases). Between the trimmed V and J ends, which lost 7 bases and 4 bases, there was a span of 14 bases. The CDR3 runs 14 residues. In germline, CDR1 is KGHSH, CDR2 LQKENI. CDR3 sequence (DNA): TGTGCCAGCTTCACCACTACAGGAGGAAACACCATATATTTT. Translated, it gives CASFTTTGGNTIYF.

The CDR3 region is CASSVRTGSGLGTEAFF. CDR3 in DNA: TGTGCCAGCAGCGTAAGGACAGGGAGTGGGTTGGGCACTGAAGCTTTCTTT. The chain employs TRBV5-6 and TRBJ1-1, with TRBD1 matching 8 bases. Germline CDR1 and CDR2: SGHDT and YYEEEE. The CDR3 loop spans 17 amino acids. V shed 4 bases and J 4 bases; nucleotides not matched to a gene: 15.

The chain recombines TRBV5-4 with TRBJ2-1; TRBD2 aligns across 9 bases. This CDR3 has 14 residues. V was clipped by 4 bases and J by 9 bases; unmatched bases: 8. Germline V CDR1 and CDR2: SGHNT, YYREEE (reference sequence). The CDR3 protein is CASSPAGGQGEQFF. DNA of the CDR3: TGTGCCAGCAGCCCGGCGGGGGGGCAGGGTGAGCAGTTCTTC.

The gene calls are TRBV30 and TRBJ1-3; no firm D call. This CDR3 has 13 residues. Deletions cut 1 base from V and 5 bases from J, with 9 bases between. CDR1 is GTSNPN and CDR2 is SVGIG in the germline V gene (reference sequence). CDR3 in amino acids: CAWSGGGRNTIYF. The CDR3 nucleotides are TGTGCCTGGAGTGGGGGAGGGCGAAACACCATATATTTT.

DNA of the CDR3: TGTGCCAGCAGCTCTACAGGGGGCGCTGGCACCGGGGAGCTGTTTTTT. Translation: CASSSTGGAGTGELFF. The rearrangement joins TRBV7-6 to TRBJ2-2, with 9 bases fitting TRBD1. Germline-derived CDR1 and CDR2 are SGHVS and FNYEAQ. V shed 4 bases, J shed 4 bases, and the junction held 7 bases outside the gene matches. This CDR3 is 16 amino acids long.

CDR3 sequence: CASNLPGTENTEAFF. CDR3 bases: TGTGCCAGCAACCTCCCCGGGACAGAGAACACTGAAGCTTTCTTT. The V and J genes are TRBV5-4 and TRBJ1-1; 7 bases map to TRBD1. J gave up 1 base and V 6 bases, and 9 bases lay outside the gene matches. Germline V gene sequence: CDR1 SGHNT, CDR2 YYREEE (reference sequence). This CDR3 is built from 15 residues.

The genes are TRBV19 and TRBJ1-2; D perhaps matches TRBD1 (6 bases). Germline assignment: CDR1 LNHDA and CDR2 SQIVND (reference sequence). The CDR3 has 14 amino acids. Trimming shortened V by 7 bases and J by 0 bases, and 12 bases separated the two germline ends. As DNA, the CDR3 is TGTGCCAGTAATCGCGGGGGCACTAACTATGGCTACACCTTC. Residues: CASNRGGTNYGYTF.

The chain is built from TRBV9 and TRBJ1-4; TRBD1 matches 9 bases. Per the germline V gene, CDR1 is SGDLS and CDR2 is YYNGEE. V dropped 7 bases and J dropped 6; count of bases not matched to a gene: 13. The CDR3 totals 16 residues. CDR3 protein: CASGEGTGHKYEKLFF. The CDR3, as DNA: TGTGCCAGCGGGGAGGGGACAGGGCATAAGTATGAAAAACTGTTTTTT.

The chain carries TRBV27 and TRBJ1-5, with 7 bases fitting TRBD1. V was pared by 6 bases and J by 6 bases, with 5 bases of the junction left unmatched. Germline V gene data show CDR1 as MNHEY and CDR2 as SMNVEV (reference sequence). The CDR3 has 13 residues. CDR3 residues: CASSRGAVQPQHF. The CDR3 coding sequence is TGTGCCAGCAGCAGGGGGGCGGTTCAGCCCCAGCATTTT.

The chain joins TRBV6-5 to TRBJ2-5, with TRBD2 matching 11 bases. Germline CDR1 reads MNHEY; CDR2 reads SVGAGI. Unmatched junction bases numbered 6, after V lost 4 bases and J lost 2 bases. The CDR3 sequence is 16 residues long. CDR3 residues: CASSLGLAVFQETQYF. The CDR3 coding sequence is TGTGCCAGCAGTTTGGGACTAGCGGTATTTCAAGAGACCCAGTACTTC.

The gene calls are TRBV5-6 and TRBJ2-3; 14 nucleotides align to TRBD2. From germline, CDR1 is SGHDT and CDR2 YYEEEE. This CDR3 region has 17 residues. Trimming removed 4 bases from V and 1 base from J; junction bases left unmatched: 5. CDR3 in amino acids: CASSQGLAGGRTDTQYF. As DNA, the CDR3 is TGTGCCAGCAGCCAAGGACTAGCGGGGGGCCGCACAGATACGCAGTATTTT. Together with reference TRBV5-6 and TRBJ2-3, the CDR3 gives the full variable domain: DAGVTQSPTHLIKTRGQQVTLRCSPKSGHDTVSWYQQALGQGPQFIFQYYEEEERQRGNFPDRFSGHQFPNYSSELNVNALLLGDSALYLCASSQGLAGGRTDTQYFGPGTRLTVL.

With respect to this clone: The germline gene is not matched at one end of the junction; a read error may be the cause. The J gene is TRBJ2-7, the V gene TRBV7-9, with D perhaps TRBD2 (6 bases). CDR1 and CDR2 from the germline V gene are SEHNR and FQNEAQ (reference sequence). CDR3 size: 14 residues. The CDR3 DNA reads TGTTCCAGCAGCTCTCTGACGGGGGTCTACGAGCAGTACTTC. This translates into CSSSSLTGVYEQYF.

The chain carries TRBV6-5 and TRBJ2-2, with D possibly being TRBD2 (5 bases). Germline V gives CDR1 MNHEY, CDR2 SVGAGI. The V and J ends lost 6 bases and 7 bases respectively, with 12 bases between them. The CDR3 has 13 amino acids. The CDR3 DNA sequence: TGTGCCAGCAGCAATCCGGGGTACGGGGAGCTGTTTTTT. Protein: CASSNPGYGELFF.